A selection of T cell receptor beta chains follows, all from one sample in a study of graft-versus-host responses after intestinal transplantation. Assay used: immunoSEQ multiplex PCR; TCRdb lists only in-frame clones, some missing. The sample records fewer than 65,000 clones, 80% to 90% being singletons. Their specific antigens are unknown. The starting material was unstimulated CD4+ T cells sorted from spleen or lymph node cells, obtained before transplant. Receptors originate from a human donor who was the organ donor for an intestinal transplant. The CDR3 runs from the conserved cysteine through the conserved F or W. D genes are given only for firm matches. Clone size is stated in some rows and not others, as once, few, many or a class when expanded.

clone size	D gene	V gene	J gene	CDR3 DNA	CDR3 protein
.	TRBD2	TRBV18	TRBJ2-5	TGTGCCAGCTCAGCCCTAACTAGCGGGAGGGCTACCGAGCGGGAGACCCAGTACTTC	CASSALTSGRATERETQYF
.	TRBD1	TRBV5-1	TRBJ1-3	TGCGCCAGCAGTCCCTGGACAGGCCGATCCTCTGGAAACACCATATATTTT	CASSPWTGRSSGNTIYF
.	TRBD2	TRBV28	TRBJ2-1	TGTGCCAGCAGTTTGCTAGCGGGAGGGTCACCACCCTACACTGAGCAGTTCTTC	CASSLLAGGSPPYTEQFF
.	.	TRBV6-1	TRBJ2-3	TGTGCCAGCAGTGAAGCCCCGGCGACCCGGGGAGATACGCAGTATTTT	CASSEAPATRGDTQYF
.	TRBD1	TRBV6-4	TRBJ2-5	TGTGCCAGTTTAAGTCGGGACAGGGTGCCCAAAGAGACCCAGTACTTC	CASLSRDRVPKETQYF
.	TRBD2	TRBV7-9	TRBJ2-1	TGTGCCAGCAGCCCCACGGGGGGAGTTGGAGAGCAGTTCTTC	CASSPTGGVGEQFF
.	TRBD1	TRBV29-1	TRBJ2-7	TGCAGCGTATCCGACAGGGGGGCTACAGGCGAGCAGTACTTC	CSVSDRGATGEQYF
once	.	TRBV7-9	TRBJ2-6	TGTGCCAGCAGCTTGTTGGGGGGGCTTGGCGCCAACGTCCTGACTTTC	CASSLLGGLGANVLTF
once	TRBD2	TRBV15	TRBJ2-2	TGTGCCACCAGCAGAGTGCCGTCCGTAGCGGGAGCCGGGGAGCTGTTTTTT	CATSRVPSVAGAGELFF
.	TRBD2	TRBV29-1	TRBJ2-7	TGCAGCGTTGTAACTAGCGGGAGGCAATCCTACGAGCAGTACTTC	CSVVTSGRQSYEQYF
.	TRBD1	TRBV7-2	TRBJ1-4	TGTGCCAGCAGCAAGATTCCGACAGGGGGCGGCGAAAAACTGTTTTTT	CASSKIPTGGGEKLFF
.	TRBD1	TRBV10-1	TRBJ1-5	TGCGCCAGCAGACTAATTGACAGGGTTAGCAATCAGCCCCAGCATTTT	CASRLIDRVSNQPQHF
.	.	TRBV19	TRBJ2-5	TGTGCCAGTAGTAATGCCCCCCGACACGACCAAGAGACCCAGTACTTC	CASSNAPRHDQETQYF
.	TRBD2	TRBV5-6	TRBJ2-1	TGTGCCAGCAGCTCCTACGGACTAGCGGGTACCTACAATGAGCAGTTCTTC	CASSSYGLAGTYNEQFF
.	.	TRBV9	TRBJ2-7	TGTGCCAGCAGCGTACCTTGTTGTAAGCCTTGTTCTTACTACGAGCAGTACTTC	CASSVPCCKPCSYYEQYF
.	TRBD1	TRBV2	TRBJ1-1	TGTGCCAGCAGTGTAAGACAGGGCGGGACTGAAGCTTTCTTT	CASSVRQGGTEAFF
once	TRBD1	TRBV28	TRBJ1-1	TGTGCCAGCAAACCTACCGGGACAGGGCTCGCTGAAGCTTTCTTT	CASKPTGTGLAEAFF
.	TRBD1	TRBV13	TRBJ1-4	TGTGCCAGCAGCTCGACAGGGGGCGCCGAAAAACTGTTTTTT	CASSSTGGAEKLFF
.	.	TRBV6-6	TRBJ2-2	TGTGCCAGCAGTTACTCGCTTCGGGCGAACACCGGGGAGCTGTTTTTT	CASSYSLRANTGELFF
.	.	TRBV7-2	TRBJ1-5	TGTGCCAGCAGCTTAGTTGGGGGGGCCAATCAGCCCCAGCATTTT	CASSLVGGANQPQHF
.	.	TRBV5-1	TRBJ2-3	TGCGCCAGCAGCTTAGCCGACACAAGCACAGATACGCAGTATTTT	CASSLADTSTDTQYF
.	.	TRBV4-3	TRBJ1-5	TGCGCCAGCAGCCAGGATCCTGTGACAGAGAGCAATCAGCCCCAGCATTTT	CASSQDPVTESNQPQHF
.	.	TRBV7-9	TRBJ1-1	TGTGCCAGCAGCTTAGGCAGGGCCCCAACTAAGAACACTGAAGCTTTCTTT	CASSLGRAPTKNTEAFF
.	TRBD1	TRBV19	TRBJ1-1	TGTGCCAGTACCCCGGGGGGGACAGGGGGCGCTGGCACTGAAGCTTTCTTT	CASTPGGTGGAGTEAFF
once	.	TRBV4-2	TRBJ1-6	TGTGCCAGCAGCCACGGGGGATATATATATAATTCACCCCTCCACTTT	CASSHGGYIYNSPLHF
.	.	TRBV7-3	TRBJ1-1	TGTGCCAGCAGCTTAACGGGGGCTAGTGAAGCTTTCTTT	CASSLTGASEAFF
.	TRBD2	TRBV5-4	TRBJ2-3	TGTGCCAGCAGCTTGGGGGGGACTAGCGGGATCTCAGATACGCAGTATTTT	CASSLGGTSGISDTQYF
.	TRBD1	TRBV10-3	TRBJ1-5	TGTGCCATCAGTCCACAGGGGAATCAGCCCCAGCATTTT	CAISPQGNQPQHF
.	TRBD2	TRBV4-2	TRBJ2-7	TGTGCCAGCAGCCTCGGAGCGGGAGAATCCTACGAGCAGTACTTC	CASSLGAGESYEQYF
.	.	TRBV5-1	TRBJ2-2	TGCGCCAGCAGCTGGGGACAGCGGGGGACCGGGGAGCTGTTTTTT	CASSWGQRGTGELFF
.	TRBD1	TRBV18	TRBJ1-1	TGTGCCAGCTCACTTGGACAGGGGTTAACTGAAGCTTTCTTT	CASSLGQGLTEAFF
.	.	TRBV15	TRBJ2-2	TGTGCCACCAGCGTTCCACTGAACACCGGGGAGCTGTTTTTT	CATSVPLNTGELFF
.	.	TRBV5-1	TRBJ1-2	TGCGCCAGCAGTAAAATCGGGGGAGATGGCGGCTACACCTTC	CASSKIGGDGGYTF
.	.	TRBV27	TRBJ1-5	TGTGCCAGCAGTCCCGGACAGAGCAATCAGCCCCAGCATTTT	CASSPGQSNQPQHF
few	.	TRBV2	TRBJ2-3	TGTGCCAGCAGTGAAAACGGAGCGATGGGCACAGATACGCAGTATTTT	CASSENGAMGTDTQYF
.	TRBD2	TRBV9	TRBJ2-5	TGTGCCAGCAGCGTCGGGAGGGGGACGACAAAAGAGACCCAGTACTTC	CASSVGRGTTKETQYF
.	TRBD1	TRBV7-2	TRBJ2-7	TGTGCCAGCAGCTACCACAGGGGTTCCGAGCAGTACTTC	CASSYHRGSEQYF
.	.	TRBV19	TRBJ2-7	TGTGCCAGTAGTATTGGTGCGGGGAACTACGAGCAGTACTTC	CASSIGAGNYEQYF
few	TRBD1	TRBV5-6	TRBJ2-7	TGTGCCAGCAGCTTGACCGACGGGACAGGGAACCCTCCCGAGTACTTC	CASSLTDGTGNPPEYF
.	TRBD1	TRBV11-2	TRBJ2-1	TGTGCCAGCAGCCCTACAGGGGTTGGGGTCGGGCGGAGATACAATGAGCAGTTCTTC	CASSPTGVGVGRRYNEQFF
.	TRBD2	TRBV7-2	TRBJ2-4	TGTGCCAGCAGCTTAGGTGTAGCGGGAGCCAAAAACATTCAGTACTTC	CASSLGVAGAKNIQYF
.	.	TRBV5-1	TRBJ2-3	TGCGCCAGCAGGCCTACCCCTAGCACAGATACGCAGTATTTT	CASRPTPSTDTQYF
.	TRBD2	TRBV7-3	TRBJ2-2	TGTGCCAGCAGAAGCGGGATAAACACCGGGGAGCTGTTTTTT	CASRSGINTGELFF
once	TRBD1	TRBV29-1	TRBJ1-2	TGCAGCGTCCGACAGGGGAGAAACTATGGCTACACCTTC	CSVRQGRNYGYTF
.	TRBD1	TRBV2	TRBJ1-1	TGTGCCAGCAGGGACAGGGAAGGCACTGAAGCTTTCTTT	CASRDREGTEAFF
few	TRBD2	TRBV5-6	TRBJ2-1	TGTGCCAGCAGCCCTCGGACTAGCGGGAGTTACTACAATGAGCAGTTCTTC	CASSPRTSGSYYNEQFF
.	TRBD2	TRBV7-9	TRBJ2-3	TGTGCCAGCAGCTTCACCCAAAACCGATTAGCGGGAGGGTTGGATACGCAGTATTTT	CASSFTQNRLAGGLDTQYF
.	TRBD1	TRBV5-6	TRBJ1-2	TGTGCCAGCAGCTCTCCGGGACAGGGGGCGGACGGCTATGGCTACACCTTC	CASSSPGQGADGYGYTF
.	.	TRBV4-3	TRBJ2-6	TGCGCCAGCAGCCAAGACGGGTTTTCTGGGGCCAACGTCCTGACTTTC	CASSQDGFSGANVLTF
few	.	TRBV5-1	TRBJ2-3	TGCGCCAGCAGCTTGGCCCCCCCGGGAGGCACAGATACGCAGTATTTT	CASSLAPPGGTDTQYF
.	.	TRBV21-1	TRBJ2-1	TGTGCCAGCAGCAAAGTGAAGGGACAGGGGAATGAGCAGTTCTTC	CASSKVKGQGNEQFF
.	.	TRBV18	TRBJ2-3	TGTGCCAGCTCACCAGGGTTGTCAGGGGGCACAGATACGCAGTATTTT	CASSPGLSGGTDTQYF
.	.	TRBV6-1	TRBJ2-7	TGTGCCAGCAGTGAACGGCGTTCTTCGGGCTACGAGCAGTACTTC	CASSERRSSGYEQYF
few	TRBD1	TRBV28	TRBJ2-7	TGTGCCAGCTACGACCCCGGGACAGGGACCTACGAGCAGTACTTC	CASYDPGTGTYEQYF
once	TRBD1	TRBV5-1	TRBJ1-4	TGCGCCACCCGACCGGGACAGGGACCCCCAACTAATGAAAAACTGTTTTTT	CATRPGQGPPTNEKLFF
.	TRBD2	TRBV28	TRBJ2-7	TGTGCCAGCAGACTCCTCAGCGGGAGCTCCTACGAGCAGTACTTC	CASRLLSGSSYEQYF
.	TRBD1	TRBV6-6	TRBJ1-4	TGTGCCAGCAGTCCGTACAGGGGTTTGGGTAATGAAAAACTGTTTTTT	CASSPYRGLGNEKLFF
.	TRBD2	TRBV7-7	TRBJ2-5	TGTGCTAGCAGCCTCGGGGGGGGCACGGAGACCCAGTACTTC	CASSLGGGTETQYF
.	.	TRBV25-1	TRBJ1-1	TGTGCCAGCAGTGACCTCAGGGGTAACACTGAAGCTTTCTTT	CASSDLRGNTEAFF
.	.	TRBV30	TRBJ2-3	TGTGCCTGGAGTGTCGGAGTAAGCACAGATACGCAGTATTTT	CAWSVGVSTDTQYF